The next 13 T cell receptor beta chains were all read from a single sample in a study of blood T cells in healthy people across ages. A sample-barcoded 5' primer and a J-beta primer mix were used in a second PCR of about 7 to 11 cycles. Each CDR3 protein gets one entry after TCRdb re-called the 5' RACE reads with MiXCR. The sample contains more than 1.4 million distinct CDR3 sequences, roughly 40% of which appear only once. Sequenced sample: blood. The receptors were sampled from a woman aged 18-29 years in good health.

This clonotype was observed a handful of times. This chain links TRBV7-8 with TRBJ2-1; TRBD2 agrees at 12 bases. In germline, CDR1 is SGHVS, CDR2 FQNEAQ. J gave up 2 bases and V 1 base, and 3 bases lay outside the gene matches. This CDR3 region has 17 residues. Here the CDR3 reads CASSLVLAGGPYNEQFF. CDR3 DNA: TGTGCCAGCAGCTTAGTTCTAGCGGGGGGGCCCTACAATGAGCAGTTCTTC. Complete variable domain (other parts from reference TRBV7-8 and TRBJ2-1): GAGVSQSPRYKVAKRGQDVALRCDPISGHVSLFWYQQALGQGPEFLTYFQNEAQLDKSGLPSDRFFAERPEGSVSTLKIQRTQQEDSAVYLCASSLVLAGGPYNEQFFGPGTRLTVL.

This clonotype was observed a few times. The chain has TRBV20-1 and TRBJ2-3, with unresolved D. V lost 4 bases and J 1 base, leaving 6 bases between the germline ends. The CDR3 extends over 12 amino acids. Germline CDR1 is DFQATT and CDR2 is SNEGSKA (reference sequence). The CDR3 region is CSATGGTDTQYF. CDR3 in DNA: TGCAGTGCTACAGGTGGCACAGATACGCAGTATTTT.

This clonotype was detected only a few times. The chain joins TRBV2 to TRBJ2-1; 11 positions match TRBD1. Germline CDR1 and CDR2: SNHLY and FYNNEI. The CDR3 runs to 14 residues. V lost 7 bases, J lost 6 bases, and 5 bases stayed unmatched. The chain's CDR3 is CASTGQGAVNEQFF. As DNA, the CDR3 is TGTGCCAGCACTGGACAGGGGGCGGTCAATGAGCAGTTCTTC.

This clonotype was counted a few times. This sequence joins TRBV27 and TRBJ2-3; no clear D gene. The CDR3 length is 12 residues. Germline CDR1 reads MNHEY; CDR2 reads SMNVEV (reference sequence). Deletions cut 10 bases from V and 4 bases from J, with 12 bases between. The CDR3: CATAGRADTQYF. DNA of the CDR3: TGTGCCACCGCCGGTCGGGCAGATACGCAGTATTTT.

As DNA, the CDR3 is TGTGCCAGCAGCTTAGGCGGACTAATGGCCTCCTACGAGCAGTACTTC. Translated: CASSLGGLMASYEQYF. V usage is TRBV7-9 and J usage is TRBJ2-4; perhaps TRBD2 as D (6 bases). The DNA end lines up better with TRBJ2-7; the J call may be wrong. Germline V lookup: CDR1 SEHNR, CDR2 FQNEAQ (reference sequence). This CDR3 has 16 residues.

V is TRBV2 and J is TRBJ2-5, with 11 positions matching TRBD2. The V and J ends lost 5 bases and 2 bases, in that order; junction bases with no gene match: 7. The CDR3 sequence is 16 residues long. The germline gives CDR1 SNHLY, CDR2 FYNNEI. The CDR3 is CASSPGWTSGQETQYF. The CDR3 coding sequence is TGTGCCAGCAGTCCAGGGTGGACTAGCGGGCAAGAGACCCAGTACTTC.

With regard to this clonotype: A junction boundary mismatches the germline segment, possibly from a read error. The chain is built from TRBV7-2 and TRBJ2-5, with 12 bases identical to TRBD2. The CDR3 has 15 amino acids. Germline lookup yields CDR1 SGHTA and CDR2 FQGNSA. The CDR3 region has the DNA TGTGCCGGCAGCTTACTAGCGGGAGGTGAAGAGACCCAGTACTTC. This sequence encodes CAGSLLAGGEETQYF.

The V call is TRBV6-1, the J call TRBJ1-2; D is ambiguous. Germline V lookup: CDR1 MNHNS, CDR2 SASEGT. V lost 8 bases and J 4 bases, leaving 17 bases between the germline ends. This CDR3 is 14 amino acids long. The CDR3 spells CASRDGSGSYGYTF. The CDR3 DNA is TGTGCCAGCCGAGACGGGAGTGGATCCTATGGCTACACCTTC.

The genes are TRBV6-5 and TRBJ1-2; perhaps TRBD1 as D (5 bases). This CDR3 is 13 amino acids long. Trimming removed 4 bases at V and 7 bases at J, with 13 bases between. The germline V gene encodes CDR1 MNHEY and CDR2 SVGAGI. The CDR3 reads CASSSWDEFGYTF. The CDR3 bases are TGTGCCAGCAGTTCCTGGGACGAGTTTGGCTACACCTTC.

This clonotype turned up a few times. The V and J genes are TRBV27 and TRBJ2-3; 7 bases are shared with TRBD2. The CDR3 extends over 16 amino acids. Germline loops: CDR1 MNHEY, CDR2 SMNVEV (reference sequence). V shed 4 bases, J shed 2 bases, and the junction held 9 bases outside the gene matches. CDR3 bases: TGTGCCAGCAGTTCTCTAGCTAGCGGTTACACAGATACGCAGTATTTT. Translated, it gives CASSSLASGYTDTQYF.

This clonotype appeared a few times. CDR3 DNA sequence: TGCGCCAGCAGCGCCACAGAGGGGGCCAAAAACATTCAGTACTTC. This codes for CASSATEGAKNIQYF. The chain employs TRBV5-1 and TRBJ2-4; D could derive from TRBD1 or TRBD2 (5 bases each). CDR1 is SGHRS, CDR2 YFSETQ, per germline. With 4 bases removed from V and 1 base from J, the gap between germline ends came to 12 bases. CDR3 length: 15 residues.

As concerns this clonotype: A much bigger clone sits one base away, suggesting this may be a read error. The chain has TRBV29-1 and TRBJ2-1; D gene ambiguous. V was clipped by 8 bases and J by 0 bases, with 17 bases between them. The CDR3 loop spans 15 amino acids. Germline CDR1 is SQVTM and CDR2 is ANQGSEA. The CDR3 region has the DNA TGCAGCTTGACCCCGGTTTATAGCTCCTACAATGAGCAGTTCTTC. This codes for CSLTPVYSSYNEQFF.

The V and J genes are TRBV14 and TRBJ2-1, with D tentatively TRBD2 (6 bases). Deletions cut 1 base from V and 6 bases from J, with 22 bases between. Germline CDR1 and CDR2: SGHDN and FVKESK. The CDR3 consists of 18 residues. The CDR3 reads CASSQVWGRAPGGNEQFF. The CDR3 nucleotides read TGTGCCAGCAGCCAAGTGTGGGGACGGGCCCCCGGGGGCAATGAGCAGTTCTTC.